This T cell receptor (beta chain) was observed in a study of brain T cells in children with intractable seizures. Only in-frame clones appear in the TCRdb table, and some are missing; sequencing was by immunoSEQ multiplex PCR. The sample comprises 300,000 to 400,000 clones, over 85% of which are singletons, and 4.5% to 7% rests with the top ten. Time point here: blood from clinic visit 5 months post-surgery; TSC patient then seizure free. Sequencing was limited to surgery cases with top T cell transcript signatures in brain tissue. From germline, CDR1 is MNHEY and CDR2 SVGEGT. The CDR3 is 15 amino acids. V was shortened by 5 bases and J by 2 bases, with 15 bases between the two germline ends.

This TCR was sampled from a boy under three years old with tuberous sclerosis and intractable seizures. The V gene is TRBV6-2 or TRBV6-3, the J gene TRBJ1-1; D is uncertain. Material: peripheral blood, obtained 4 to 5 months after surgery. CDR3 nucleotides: TGTGCCAGCAGTCTCTCACACAAACCCAACACTGAAGCTTTCTTT. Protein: CASSLSHKPNTEAFF.